This TCR beta chain was identified in a study of shared clonotypes between healthy human individuals. Study results and caveats: Generation probability values for non-shared clonotypes were lower than those for clonotypes shared by all four donors. Depth of sequencing was expected to influence donor clonotype sharing. Larger estimated richness was generally seen in naive subsets than in memory subsets.

Regarding this clone: The target antigen is unknown.

Some 30,000 T cell genomes, or 200 to 250 ng DNA, went into the sorted-subset replicate PCRs. Assay: immunoSEQ multiplex PCR; the TCRdb copy retains only in-frame clones and omits some. The sample has more than 2 million clones; around 95% are singletons. The source of this sequence is a man aged 18 to 30 in good health. Sequenced sample: naive CD4+ T cells sorted from blood. Subset here: CD45RA+ positively selected.

In nucleotides, the CDR3 is TGTGCCAGCAGTTACGTACCAGGGGGCAATCAGCCCCAGCATTTT. Translation: CASSYVPGGNQPQHF. The chain uses TRBV6-6 and TRBJ1-5; TRBD1 is a possible D gene (6 bases). V dropped 2 bases and J dropped 2 bases, with 10 bases sitting between them. The germline CDR1 and CDR2 sequences are MNHNY and SVGAGI (reference sequence). This CDR3 region has 15 residues.